Sequencing of this TCR beta chain was carried out in a study of immune evolution from preneoplasia to lung adenocarcinoma. The assay was immunoSEQ multiplex PCR, and TCRdb's table has in-frame clones only and misses some. The table shows about 4,900 clones, with around 76% occurring only once. This clone has just a few counts. CDR3 length: 18 residues. Germline values: CDR1 LNHDA, CDR2 SQIVND (reference sequence). V shed 3 bases and J 0 bases; nucleotides not matched to a gene: 8. The rearrangement joins TRBV19 to TRBJ2-1, with 10 bases that match TRBD2. The source is a person between 70 and 80 years old with lung adenocarcinoma. Sample: FFPE minimally invasive lung adenocarcinoma tissue. CDR3 sequence: CASSMFGLADTSYNEQFF. The CDR3 DNA is TGTGCCAGTAGTATGTTCGGACTAGCGGATACCTCCTACAATGAGCAGTTCTTC.